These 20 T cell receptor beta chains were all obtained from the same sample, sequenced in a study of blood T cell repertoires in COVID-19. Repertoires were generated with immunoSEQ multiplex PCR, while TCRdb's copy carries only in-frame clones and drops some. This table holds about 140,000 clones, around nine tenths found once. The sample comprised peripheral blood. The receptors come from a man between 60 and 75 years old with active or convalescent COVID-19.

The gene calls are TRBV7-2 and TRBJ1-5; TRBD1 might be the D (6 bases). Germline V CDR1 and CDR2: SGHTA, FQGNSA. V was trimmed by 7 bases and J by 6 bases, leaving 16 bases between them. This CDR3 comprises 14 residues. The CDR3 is CASTQSQGSQPQHF. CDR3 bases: TGTGCCAGCACCCAAAGTCAGGGGTCTCAGCCCCAGCATTTT.

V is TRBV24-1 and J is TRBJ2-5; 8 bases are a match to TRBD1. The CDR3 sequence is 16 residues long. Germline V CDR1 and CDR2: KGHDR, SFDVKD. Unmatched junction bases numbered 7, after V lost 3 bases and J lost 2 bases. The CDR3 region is CATSDPTGAPQETQYF. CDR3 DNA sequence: TGTGCCACCAGTGATCCGACAGGGGCCCCACAAGAGACCCAGTACTTC.

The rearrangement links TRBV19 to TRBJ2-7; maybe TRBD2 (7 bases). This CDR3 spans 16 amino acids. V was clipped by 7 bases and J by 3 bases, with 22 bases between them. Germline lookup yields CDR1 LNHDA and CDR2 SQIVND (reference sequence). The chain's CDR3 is CASTQRGGTADYEQYF. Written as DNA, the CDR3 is TGTGCCAGTACCCAGAGGGGGGGGACTGCAGACTACGAGCAGTACTTC.

The CDR3 DNA reads TGTGCCAACAAAGGGACAGGGCATAATTCACCCCTCCACTTT. Residues: CANKGTGHNSPLHF. The chain joins TRBV2 to TRBJ1-6; 9 bases line up with TRBD1. In germline, CDR1 is SNHLY, CDR2 FYNNEI. V was pared by 10 bases and J by 5 bases, with 6 bases of the junction left unmatched. The CDR3 loop spans 14 amino acids.

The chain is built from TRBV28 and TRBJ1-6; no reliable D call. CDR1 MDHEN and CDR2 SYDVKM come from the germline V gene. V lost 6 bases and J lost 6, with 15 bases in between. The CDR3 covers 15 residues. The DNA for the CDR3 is TGTGCCAGCAGGAAGGGAGCCCCGGGTAATTCACCCCTCCACTTT. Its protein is CASRKGAPGNSPLHF.

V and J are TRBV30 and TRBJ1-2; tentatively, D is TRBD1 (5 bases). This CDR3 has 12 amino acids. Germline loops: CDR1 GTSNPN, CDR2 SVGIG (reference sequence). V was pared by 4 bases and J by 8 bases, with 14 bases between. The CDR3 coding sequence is TGTGCCTGGAAGACCCAGGGAACAGGCTACACCTTC. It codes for CAWKTQGTGYTF.

The CDR3 nucleotides read TGTGCCAGCAGGCCGGGACAGGACGACTATGGCTACACCTTC. This encodes CASRPGQDDYGYTF. The rearrangement joins TRBV6-5 to TRBJ1-2, with TRBD1 matching 8 bases. This CDR3 has 14 amino acids. In germline, CDR1 is MNHEY, CDR2 SVGAGI. V dropped 6 bases and J dropped 3; count of bases not matched to a gene: 6.

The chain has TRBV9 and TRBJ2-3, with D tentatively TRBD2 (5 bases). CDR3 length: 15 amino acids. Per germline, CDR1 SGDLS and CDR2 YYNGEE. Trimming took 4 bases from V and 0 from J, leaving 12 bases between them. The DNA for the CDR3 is TGTGCCAGCAGCCCGCGGGCCGGCAGCACAGATACGCAGTATTTT. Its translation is CASSPRAGSTDTQYF. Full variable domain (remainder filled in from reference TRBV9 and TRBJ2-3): DSGVTQTPKHLITATGQRVTLRCSPRSGDLSVYWYQQSLDQGLQFLIQYYNGEERAKGNILERFSAQQFPDLHSELNLSSLELGDSALYFCASSPRAGSTDTQYFGPGTRLTVL.

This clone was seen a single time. The CDR3 is CASSLYGQGTYEQYF. CDR3 coding DNA: TGTGCCAGCAGTTTATATGGACAGGGGACCTACGAGCAGTACTTC. The chain uses TRBV28 and TRBJ2-7; 9 nucleotides line up with TRBD1. V lost 1 base and J lost 2; bases outside the gene matches: 3. The germline V gene encodes CDR1 MDHEN and CDR2 SYDVKM. The CDR3 spans 15 residues.

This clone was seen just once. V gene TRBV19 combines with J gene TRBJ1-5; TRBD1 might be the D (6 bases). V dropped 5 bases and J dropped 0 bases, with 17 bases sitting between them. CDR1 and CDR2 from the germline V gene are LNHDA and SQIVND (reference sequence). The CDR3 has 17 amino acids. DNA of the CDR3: TGTGCCAGTAGTGAGCCGGGACACAATTATAGCAATCAGCCCCAGCATTTT. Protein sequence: CASSEPGHNYSNQPQHF.

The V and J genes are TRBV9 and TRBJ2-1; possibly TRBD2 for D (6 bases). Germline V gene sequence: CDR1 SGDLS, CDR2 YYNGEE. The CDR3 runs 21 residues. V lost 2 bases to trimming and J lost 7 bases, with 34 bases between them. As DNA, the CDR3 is TGTGCCAGCAGCGTGGGACTCCCGTACCACATGGGGCACAGACTCATAAATGAGCAGTTCTTC. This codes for CASSVGLPYHMGHRLINEQFF.

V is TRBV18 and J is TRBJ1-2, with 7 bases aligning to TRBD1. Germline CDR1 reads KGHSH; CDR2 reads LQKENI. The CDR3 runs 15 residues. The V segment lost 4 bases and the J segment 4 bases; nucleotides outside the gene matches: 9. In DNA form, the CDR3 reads TGTGCCAGCTCACTAATTTCGACAGGGACCTATGGCTACACCTTC. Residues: CASSLISTGTYGYTF.

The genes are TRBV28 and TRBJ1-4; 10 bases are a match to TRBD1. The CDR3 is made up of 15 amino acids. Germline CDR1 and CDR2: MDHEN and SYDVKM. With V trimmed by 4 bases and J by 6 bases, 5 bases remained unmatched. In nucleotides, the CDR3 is TGTGCCAGCAGTTCCTGGGGGACAGGGGATGAAAAACTGTTTTTT. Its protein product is CASSSWGTGDEKLFF. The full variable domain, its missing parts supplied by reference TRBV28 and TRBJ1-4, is DVKVTQSSRYLVKRTGEKVFLECVQDMDHENMFWYRQDPGLGLRLIYFSYDVKMKEKGDIPEGYSVSREKKERFSLILESASTNQTSMYLCASSSWGTGDEKLFFGSGTQLSVL.

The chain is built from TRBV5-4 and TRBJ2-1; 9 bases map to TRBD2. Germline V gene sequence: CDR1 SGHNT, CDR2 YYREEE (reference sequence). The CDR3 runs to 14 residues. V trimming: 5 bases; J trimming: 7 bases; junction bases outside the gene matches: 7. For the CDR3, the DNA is TGTGCCAGCAGTGGCGGGGGGGCCCGGAATGAGCAGTTCTTC. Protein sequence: CASSGGGARNEQFF.

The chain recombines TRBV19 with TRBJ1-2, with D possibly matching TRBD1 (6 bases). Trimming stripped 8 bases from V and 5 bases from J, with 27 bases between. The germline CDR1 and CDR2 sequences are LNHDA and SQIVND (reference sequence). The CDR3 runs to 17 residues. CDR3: CASSRRGAISGGYGYTF. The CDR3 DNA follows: TGTGCCAGTTCCCGACGGGGGGCAATCTCCGGGGGTTATGGCTACACCTTC.

CDR3 in DNA: TGTGCCAGCTCACCATCACAGACGAACACTGAAGCTTTCTTT. Its protein product is CASSPSQTNTEAFF. This rearrangement joins TRBV18 to TRBJ1-1; no definite D call. Germline V gene lookup returns CDR1 KGHSH and CDR2 LQKENI. This CDR3 is 14 amino acids long. Trimming removed 2 bases from V and 1 base from J, with 8 bases in between.

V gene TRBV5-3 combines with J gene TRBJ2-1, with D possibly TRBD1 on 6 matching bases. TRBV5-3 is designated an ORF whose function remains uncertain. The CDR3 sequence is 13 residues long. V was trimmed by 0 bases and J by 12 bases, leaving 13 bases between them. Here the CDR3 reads CARSLGAMGAQFF. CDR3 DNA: TGTGCCAGAAGCTTGGGGGCGATGGGGGCGCAGTTCTTC.

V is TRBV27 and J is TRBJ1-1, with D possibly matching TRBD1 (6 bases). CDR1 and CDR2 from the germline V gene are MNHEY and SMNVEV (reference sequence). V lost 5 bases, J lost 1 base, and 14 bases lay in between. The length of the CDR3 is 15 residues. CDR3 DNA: TGTGCCAGCAGTATAAGACAGGCCTCGAACACTGAAGCTTTCTTT. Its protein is CASSIRQASNTEAFF.

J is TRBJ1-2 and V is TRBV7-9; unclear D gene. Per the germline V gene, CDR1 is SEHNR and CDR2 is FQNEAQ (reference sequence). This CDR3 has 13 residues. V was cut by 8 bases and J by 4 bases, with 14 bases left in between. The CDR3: CASGRADVYGYTF. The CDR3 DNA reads TGTGCCAGCGGGAGGGCAGACGTCTATGGCTACACCTTC.

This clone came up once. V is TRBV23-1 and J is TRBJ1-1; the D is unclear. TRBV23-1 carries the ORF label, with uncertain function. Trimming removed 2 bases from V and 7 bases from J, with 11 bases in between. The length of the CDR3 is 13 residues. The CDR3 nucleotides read TGCGCCAGCAGTCAAGGGCTGAGTAGTGAAGCTTTCTTT. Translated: CASSQGLSSEAFF.